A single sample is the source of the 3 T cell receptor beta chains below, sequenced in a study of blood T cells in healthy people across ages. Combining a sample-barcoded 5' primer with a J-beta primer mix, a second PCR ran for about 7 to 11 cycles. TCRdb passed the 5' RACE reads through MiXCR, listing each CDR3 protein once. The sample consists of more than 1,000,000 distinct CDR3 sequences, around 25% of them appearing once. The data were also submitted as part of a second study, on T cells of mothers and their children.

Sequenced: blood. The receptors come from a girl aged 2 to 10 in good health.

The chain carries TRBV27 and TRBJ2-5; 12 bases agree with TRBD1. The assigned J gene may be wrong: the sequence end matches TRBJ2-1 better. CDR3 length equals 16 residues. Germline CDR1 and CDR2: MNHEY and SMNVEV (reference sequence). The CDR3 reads CASSPGTGGLGNEQFF. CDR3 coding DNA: TGTGCCAGCAGTCCCGGGACAGGGGGCTTGGGCAATGAGCAGTTCTTC.

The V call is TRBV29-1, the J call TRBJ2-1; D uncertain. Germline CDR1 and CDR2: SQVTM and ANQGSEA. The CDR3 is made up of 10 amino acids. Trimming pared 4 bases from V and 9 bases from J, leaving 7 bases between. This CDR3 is CSVVTAEQFF. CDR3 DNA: TGCAGCGTTGTTACAGCTGAGCAGTTCTTC.

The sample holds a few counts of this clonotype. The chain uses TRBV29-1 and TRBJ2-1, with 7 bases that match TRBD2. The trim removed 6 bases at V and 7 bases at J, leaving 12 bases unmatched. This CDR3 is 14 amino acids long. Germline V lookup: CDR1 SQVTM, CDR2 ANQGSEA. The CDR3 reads CSVAFGGTGNEQFF. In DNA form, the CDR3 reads TGCAGCGTAGCCTTCGGGGGGACGGGGAATGAGCAGTTCTTC.